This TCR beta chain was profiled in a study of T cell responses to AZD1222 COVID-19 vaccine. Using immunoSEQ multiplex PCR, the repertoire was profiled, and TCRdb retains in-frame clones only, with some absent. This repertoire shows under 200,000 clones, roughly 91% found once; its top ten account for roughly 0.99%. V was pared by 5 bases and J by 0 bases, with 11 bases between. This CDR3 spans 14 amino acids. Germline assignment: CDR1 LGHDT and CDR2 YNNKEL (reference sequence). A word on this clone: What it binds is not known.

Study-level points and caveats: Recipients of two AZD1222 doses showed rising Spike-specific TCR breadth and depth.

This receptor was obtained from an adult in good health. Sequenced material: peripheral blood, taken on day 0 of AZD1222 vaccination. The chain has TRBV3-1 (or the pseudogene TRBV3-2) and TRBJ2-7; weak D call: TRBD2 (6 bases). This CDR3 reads CASSYSGSSYEQYF. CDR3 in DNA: TGTGCCAGCAGCTATAGCGGTAGCTCCTACGAGCAGTACTTC.